These 17 T cell receptor beta chains were all obtained from the same sample, sequenced in a study of blood T cell repertoires in COVID-19 (dated by TCRdb to the early 2020s). Preparation of the library involved the immunoSEQ multiplex PCR assay. TCRdb carries this immuneACCESS record with in-frame sequences only. Its versions omit some clonotypes, under half of them owing to an unresolved V gene in the studies checked, with the rest unexplained. The sample table records 130,000 to 150,000 clones; about four fifths of these occur just once. The biggest ten clones account for 7% to 10% of the sample. Sequenced input: peripheral blood. These receptors all come from a human donor with acute or convalescent COVID-19. The donor label of this sample is uncertain.

V usage is TRBV5-5 and J usage is TRBJ1-2, with 8 bases matching TRBD1. The CDR3 has 15 amino acids. Germline lookup yields CDR1 SGHKS and CDR2 YYEKEE (reference sequence). The V gene end was trimmed by 5 bases and the J gene end by 7 bases; junction bases not matched to a gene: 13. This CDR3 is CASSYTGTGTLGYTF. The CDR3 coding sequence is TGTGCCAGCAGTTACACCGGGACAGGAACCCTTGGCTACACCTTC.

V is TRBV3-1 (or the pseudogene TRBV3-2) and J is TRBJ1-2; 7 bases match TRBD1. V lost 5 bases, J lost 2 bases, and 5 bases stayed unmatched. This CDR3 has 14 amino acids. Per the germline V gene, CDR1 is LGHDT and CDR2 is YNNKEL (reference sequence). The CDR3 DNA is TGTGCCAGCAGCGGAGGGGGCCTAAACTATGGCTACACCTTC. Translation gives CASSGGGLNYGYTF.

Notes on this clone: Other DNA sequences in the same sample also yield this CDR3. This chain uses TRBV5-6 with TRBJ1-4; tentatively, D is TRBD1 (6 bases). The CDR3 has 15 amino acids. Germline V gene sequence: CDR1 SGHDT, CDR2 YYEEEE. Trimming took off 4 bases at V and 1 base at J, with 11 bases between the two ends. CDR3 loop: CASSPRGGTNEKLFF. CDR3 in DNA: TGTGCCAGCAGCCCAAGGGGGGGAACTAATGAAAAACTGTTTTTT.

CDR3 coding DNA: TGTGCCAGCAGTTTTACTATCCAAGAGACCCAGTACTTC. Protein product: CASSFTIQETQYF. This chain links TRBV6-6 with TRBJ2-5; D unresolved. The V gene lost 4 bases and the J gene lost 1 base, with 7 bases spanning the gap. Germline-derived CDR1 and CDR2 are MNHNY and SVGAGI (reference sequence). The CDR3 spans 13 residues.

The CDR3 is CASSTEGGPIYGYTF. DNA for the CDR3: TGTGCCAGCTCCACAGAAGGGGGCCCAATATATGGCTACACCTTC. This chain uses TRBV5-6 with TRBJ1-2, with 7 positions matching TRBD1. V dropped 7 bases and J dropped 5; count of bases not matched to a gene: 14. The CDR3 runs 15 residues. Germline lookup yields CDR1 SGHDT and CDR2 YYEEEE. Using reference TRBV5-6 and TRBJ1-2 for the parts outside the CDR3, the full variable domain is DAGVTQSPTHLIKTRGQQVTLRCSPKSGHDTVSWYQQALGQGPQFIFQYYEEEERQRGNFPDRFSGHQFPNYSSELNVNALLLGDSALYLCASSTEGGPIYGYTFGSGTRLTVV.

The J gene is TRBJ2-2, the V gene TRBV10-3; 8 nucleotides agree with TRBD1. Losses at the gene ends were 8 bases for V and 2 bases for J; bases not matched to a gene: 1. Germline values: CDR1 ENHRY, CDR2 SYGVKD. The CDR3 length is 13 residues. In nucleotides, the CDR3 is TGTGCCATCGACAGGGGAAACACCGGGGAGCTGTTTTTT. Amino acid sequence: CAIDRGNTGELFF.

The chain couples TRBV5-4 to TRBJ2-5; TRBD1 aligns across 8 bases. This CDR3 is 14 amino acids long. CDR1 is SGHNT and CDR2 is YYREEE in the germline V gene (reference sequence). V was clipped by 4 bases and J by 3 bases; unmatched bases: 5. CDR3 loop: CASSARGREETQYF. The CDR3 nucleotides are TGTGCCAGCAGCGCCAGGGGGCGGGAAGAGACCCAGTACTTC. Supplemented by reference TRBV5-4 and TRBJ2-5, the full variable domain reads ETGVTQSPTHLIKTRGQQVTLRCSSQSGHNTVSWYQQALGQGPQFIFQYYREEENGRGNFPPRFSGLQFPNYSSELNVNALELDDSALYLCASSARGREETQYFGPGTRLLVL.

V and J are TRBV27 and TRBJ2-3; 8 nucleotides align to TRBD2. Germline CDR1 MNHEY, CDR2 SMNVEV (reference sequence). V lost 3 bases and J lost 0; bases outside the gene matches: 14. CDR3 length equals 19 residues. The CDR3 DNA reads TGTGCCAGCAGTTTCTTCATCCCGGGGGGGGGACCTAGCACAGATACGCAGTATTTT. Protein: CASSFFIPGGGPSTDTQYF.

The chain links TRBV7-9 to TRBJ1-5; 8 nucleotides agree with TRBD1. The CDR3 runs to 14 residues. Germline CDR1 and CDR2: SEHNR and FQNEAQ (reference sequence). V lost 5 bases and J lost 7; bases outside the gene matches: 7. The CDR3 region is CASSLGQGQQPQHF. CDR3 bases: TGTGCCAGCAGCCTAGGACAGGGACAACAGCCCCAGCATTTT.

The J gene is TRBJ1-1, the V gene TRBV24-1, with a possible D match to TRBD1 (5 bases). Trimming pared 1 base from V and 6 bases from J, leaving 8 bases between. The CDR3 spans 13 residues. Germline CDR1 reads KGHDR; CDR2 reads SFDVKD. In DNA form, the CDR3 reads TGTGCCACCAGTGATTTTCAGGGATCTGAAGCTTTCTTT. This encodes CATSDFQGSEAFF.

This clone showed up just once. The chain employs TRBV13 and TRBJ1-1, with TRBD1 as a possible D gene (6 bases). CDR3 length: 13 residues. V was cut by 4 bases and J by 4 bases, with 10 bases left in between. CDR1 is PRHDT and CDR2 is FYEKMQ in the germline V gene (reference sequence). This chain's CDR3 is CASSWGQVTEAFF. DNA for the CDR3: TGTGCCAGCAGCTGGGGGCAGGTCACTGAAGCTTTCTTT. The full variable domain, its missing parts supplied by reference TRBV13 and TRBJ1-1, is AAGVIQSPRHLIKEKRETATLKCYPIPRHDTVYWYQQGPGQDPQFLISFYEKMQSDKGSIPDRFSAQQFSDYHSELNMSSLELGDSALYFCASSWGQVTEAFFGQGTRLTVV.

The chain links TRBV12-3 or TRBV12-4 to TRBJ1-1, with D perhaps TRBD1 (6 bases). The CDR3 length is 12 residues. The V end lost 6 bases, the J end lost 10 bases, and 15 bases lay between the germline ends. The DNA of the CDR3 is TGTGCCAGCAGCCCCCTCAGGGGACGAGCTTTCTTT. Its protein is CASSPLRGRAFF.

V is TRBV3-1 (or the pseudogene TRBV3-2) and J is TRBJ1-5; 8 bases agree with TRBD1. The CDR3 contains 16 residues. After removal of 5 bases from V and 2 bases from J, the junction contained 8 bases not matched to a gene. The germline gives CDR1 LGHDT, CDR2 YNNKEL (reference sequence). CDR3 in amino acids: CASSRGQGGGNQPQHF. CDR3 nucleotides: TGTGCCAGCAGCAGAGGACAGGGCGGGGGCAATCAGCCCCAGCATTTT.

This chain connects TRBV14 to TRBJ2-3; D is undetermined. The ends were cut back, 5 bases at V and 2 bases at J, with 17 bases in the middle. CDR1 and CDR2 (germline): SGHDN, FVKESK. The CDR3 runs to 16 residues. CDR3 sequence: CASSAGPYRNTDTQYF. CDR3 in DNA: TGTGCCAGCAGCGCCGGTCCTTATCGAAACACAGATACGCAGTATTTT.

The chain employs TRBV5-4 and TRBJ1-6; the D is unclear. The CDR3 is made up of 16 amino acids. Germline V gives CDR1 SGHNT, CDR2 YYREEE (reference sequence). Trimming pared 4 bases from V and 5 bases from J, leaving 16 bases between. CDR3 in DNA: TGTGCCAGCAGCCCCTTGGACCCAGCGGATAATTCACCCCTCCACTTT. Protein sequence: CASSPLDPADNSPLHF.

CDR3 DNA sequence: TGTGCCAGCAGCTTAAACAGCTACTACGAGCAGTACGTC. Protein sequence: CASSLNSYYEQYV. This chain links TRBV7-9 with TRBJ2-7, with D hard to call. This CDR3 region has 13 residues. CDR1 and CDR2 (germline): SEHNR, FQNEAQ (reference sequence). V shed 2 bases and J shed 3 bases, with 8 bases lying between them.

J is TRBJ2-7 and V is TRBV21-1; TRBD2, the table's D call, was not compared with the DNA. TRBV21-1 is listed as a pseudogene. The CDR3 is made up of 18 amino acids. The chain's CDR3 is CASSKAGSRLTGTSGGPV. In nucleotides, the CDR3 is TGTGCCAGCAGCAAAGCCGGCAGCCGCCTTACCGGGACTAGCGGGGGTCCCGTC.